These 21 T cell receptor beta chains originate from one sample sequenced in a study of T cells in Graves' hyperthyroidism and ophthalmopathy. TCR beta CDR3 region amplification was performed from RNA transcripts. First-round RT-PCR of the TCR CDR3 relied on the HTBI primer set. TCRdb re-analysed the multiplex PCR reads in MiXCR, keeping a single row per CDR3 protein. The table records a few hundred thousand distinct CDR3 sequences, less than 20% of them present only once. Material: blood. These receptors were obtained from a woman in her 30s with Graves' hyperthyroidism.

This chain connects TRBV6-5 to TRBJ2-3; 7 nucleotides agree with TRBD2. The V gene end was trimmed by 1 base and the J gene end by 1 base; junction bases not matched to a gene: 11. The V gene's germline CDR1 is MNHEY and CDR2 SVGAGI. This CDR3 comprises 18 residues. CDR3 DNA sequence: TGTGCCAGCAGTTACTGGGGTATTGCGGGAGCCCGCACAGATACGCAGTATTTT. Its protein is CASSYWGIAGARTDTQYF.

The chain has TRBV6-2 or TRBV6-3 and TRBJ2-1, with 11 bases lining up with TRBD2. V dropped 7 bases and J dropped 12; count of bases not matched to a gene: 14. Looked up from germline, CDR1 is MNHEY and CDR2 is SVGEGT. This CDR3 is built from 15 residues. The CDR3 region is CASIRFGASGRRQFF. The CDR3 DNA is TGTGCCAGCATTAGATTTGGGGCTAGCGGGAGGAGGCAGTTCTTC.

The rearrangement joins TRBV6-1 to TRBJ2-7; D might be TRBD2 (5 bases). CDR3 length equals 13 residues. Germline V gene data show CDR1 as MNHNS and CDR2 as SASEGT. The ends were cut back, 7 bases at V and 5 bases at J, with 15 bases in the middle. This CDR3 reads CASNPRGFNEQYF. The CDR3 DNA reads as TGTGCCAGCAACCCACGGGGTTTCAACGAGCAGTACTTC.

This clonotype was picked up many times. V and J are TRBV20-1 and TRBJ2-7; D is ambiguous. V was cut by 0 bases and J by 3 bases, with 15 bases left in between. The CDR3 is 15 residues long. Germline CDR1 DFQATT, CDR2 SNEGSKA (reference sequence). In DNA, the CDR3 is TGCAGTGCTAGAGATCTCGGAGCCCCTAACTACGAGCAGTACTTC. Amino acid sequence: CSARDLGAPNYEQYF.

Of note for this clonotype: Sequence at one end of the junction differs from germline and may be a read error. CDR3 sequence (DNA): TGTGCCATCAGTGACCCCGTCGACAGACTGAACACTGAAGTTTTCTTT. Protein sequence: CAISDPVDRLNTEVFF. This sequence joins TRBV10-3 and TRBJ1-1, with a weak D call TRBD1 (5 bases). The CDR3 spans 16 residues. The germline gives CDR1 ENHRY, CDR2 SYGVKD.

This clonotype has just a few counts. CDR3: CASSIDFGTENSPLHF. The CDR3 DNA sequence: TGTGCCAGTAGTATAGATTTTGGGACGGAAAATTCACCCCTCCACTTT. The chain joins TRBV19 to TRBJ1-6; a possible D gene is TRBD1 (5 bases). V was cut by 0 bases and J by 7 bases, with 13 bases left in between. The CDR3 loop spans 16 amino acids. Per the germline V gene, CDR1 is LNHDA and CDR2 is SQIVND (reference sequence).

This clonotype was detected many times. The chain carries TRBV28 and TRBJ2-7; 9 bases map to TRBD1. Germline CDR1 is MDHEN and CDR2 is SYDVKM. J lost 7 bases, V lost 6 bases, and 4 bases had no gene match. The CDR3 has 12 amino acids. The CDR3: CASSGTGYEQYF. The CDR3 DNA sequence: TGTGCCAGCAGCGGGACAGGGTATGAGCAGTACTTC.

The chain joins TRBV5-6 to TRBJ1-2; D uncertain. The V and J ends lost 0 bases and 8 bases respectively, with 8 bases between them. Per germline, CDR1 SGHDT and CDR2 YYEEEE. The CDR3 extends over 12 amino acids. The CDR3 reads CASSLGAPGYTF. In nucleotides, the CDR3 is TGTGCCAGCAGCTTGGGGGCCCCCGGCTACACCTTC.

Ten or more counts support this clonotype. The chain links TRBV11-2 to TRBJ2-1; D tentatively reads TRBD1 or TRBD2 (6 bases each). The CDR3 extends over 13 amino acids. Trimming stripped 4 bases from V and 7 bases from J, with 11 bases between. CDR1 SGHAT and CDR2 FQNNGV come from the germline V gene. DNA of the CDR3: TGTGCCAGCAGCTACAGGGAGGTGAATGAGCAGTTCTTC. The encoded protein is CASSYREVNEQFF.

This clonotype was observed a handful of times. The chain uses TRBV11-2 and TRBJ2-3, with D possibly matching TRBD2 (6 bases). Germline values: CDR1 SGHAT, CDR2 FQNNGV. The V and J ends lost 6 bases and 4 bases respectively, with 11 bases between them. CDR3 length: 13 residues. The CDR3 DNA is TGTGCCAGCAGAGGGACTGGTCCAGATACGCAGTATTTT. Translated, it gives CASRGTGPDTQYF.

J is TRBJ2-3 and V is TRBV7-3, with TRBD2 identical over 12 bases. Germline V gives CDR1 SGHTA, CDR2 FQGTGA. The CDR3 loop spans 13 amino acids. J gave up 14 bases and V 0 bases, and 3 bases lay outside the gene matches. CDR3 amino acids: CASSLTTSGSRYF. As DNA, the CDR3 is TGTGCCAGCAGCTTAACGACTAGCGGGAGCAGGTATTTT.

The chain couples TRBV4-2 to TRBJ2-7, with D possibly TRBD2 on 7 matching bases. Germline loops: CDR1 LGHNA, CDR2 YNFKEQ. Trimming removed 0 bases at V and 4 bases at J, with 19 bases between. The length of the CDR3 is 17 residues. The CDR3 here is CASSQDGTRGGPYEQYF. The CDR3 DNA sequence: TGTGCCAGCAGCCAAGATGGGACACGGGGAGGGCCGTACGAGCAGTACTTC.

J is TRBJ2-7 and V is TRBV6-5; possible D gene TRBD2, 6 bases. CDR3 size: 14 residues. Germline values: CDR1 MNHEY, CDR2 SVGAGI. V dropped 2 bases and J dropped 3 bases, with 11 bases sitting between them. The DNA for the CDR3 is TGTGCCAGCAGTTACCTAGCGACCAACTACGAGCAGTACTTC. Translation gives CASSYLATNYEQYF.

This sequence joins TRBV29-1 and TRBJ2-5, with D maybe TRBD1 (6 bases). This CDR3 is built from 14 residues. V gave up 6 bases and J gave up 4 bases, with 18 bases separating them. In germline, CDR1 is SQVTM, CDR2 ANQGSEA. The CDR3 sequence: CSVLSQGNLETQYF. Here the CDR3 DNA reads TGCAGCGTCCTTTCTCAGGGGAATTTAGAGACCCAGTACTTC.

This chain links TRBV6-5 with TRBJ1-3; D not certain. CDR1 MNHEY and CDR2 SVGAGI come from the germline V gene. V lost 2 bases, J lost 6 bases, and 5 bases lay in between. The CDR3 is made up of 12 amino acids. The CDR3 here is CASSYVENTIYF. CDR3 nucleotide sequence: TGTGCCAGCAGTTACGTCGAAAACACCATATATTTT.

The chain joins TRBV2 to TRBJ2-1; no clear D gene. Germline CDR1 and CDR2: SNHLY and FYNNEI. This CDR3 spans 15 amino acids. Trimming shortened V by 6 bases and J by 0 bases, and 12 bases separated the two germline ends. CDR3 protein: CASSTRRSSYNEQFF. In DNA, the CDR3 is TGTGCCAGCAGCACTCGGAGAAGCTCCTACAATGAGCAGTTCTTC.

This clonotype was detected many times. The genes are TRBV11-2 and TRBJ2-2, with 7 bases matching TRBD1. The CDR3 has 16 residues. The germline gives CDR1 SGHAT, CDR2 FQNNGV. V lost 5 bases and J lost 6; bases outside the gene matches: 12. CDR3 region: CASSPVLGQGAGELFF. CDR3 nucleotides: TGTGCCAGCAGCCCAGTCCTGGGGCAGGGGGCCGGGGAGCTGTTTTTT. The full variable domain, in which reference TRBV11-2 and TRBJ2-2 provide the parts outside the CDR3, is EAGVAQSPRYKIIEKRQSVAFWCNPISGHATLYWYQQILGQGPKLLIQFQNNGVVDDSQLPKDRFSAERLKGVDSTLKIQPAKLEDSAVYLCASSPVLGQGAGELFFGEGSRLTVL.

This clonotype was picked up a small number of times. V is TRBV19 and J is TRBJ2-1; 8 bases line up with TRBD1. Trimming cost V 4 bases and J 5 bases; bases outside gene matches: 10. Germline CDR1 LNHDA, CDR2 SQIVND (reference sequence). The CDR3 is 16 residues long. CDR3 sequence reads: CASSRRQGLRHNEQFF. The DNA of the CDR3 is TGTGCCAGTAGTAGACGACAGGGGTTGAGGCACAATGAGCAGTTCTTC.

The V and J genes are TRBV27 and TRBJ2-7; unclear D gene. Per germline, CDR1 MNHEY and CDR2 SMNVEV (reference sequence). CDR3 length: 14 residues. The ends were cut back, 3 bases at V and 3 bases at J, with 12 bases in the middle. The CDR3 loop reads CASSFVYGDYEQYF. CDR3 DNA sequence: TGTGCCAGCAGTTTTGTGTACGGCGACTACGAGCAGTACTTC.

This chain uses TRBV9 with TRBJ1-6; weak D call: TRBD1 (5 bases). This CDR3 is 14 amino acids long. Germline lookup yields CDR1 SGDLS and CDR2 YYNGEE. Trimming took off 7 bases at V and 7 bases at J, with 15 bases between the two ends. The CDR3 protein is CASDRGTANSPLHF. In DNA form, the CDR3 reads TGTGCCAGCGACCGGGGCACGGCGAATTCACCCCTCCACTTT.

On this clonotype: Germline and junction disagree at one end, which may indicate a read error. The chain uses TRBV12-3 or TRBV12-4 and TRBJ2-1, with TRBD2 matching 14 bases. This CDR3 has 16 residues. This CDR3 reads CTSSGTSGRMGHEQFF. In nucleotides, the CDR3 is TGTACCAGCAGTGGGACTAGCGGGAGAATGGGCCATGAGCAGTTCTTC.